The TCR beta chain under discussion was sequenced for a study of early T cells in non-severe SARS-CoV-2 infection. About the research overall: It was bulk RNA from unsorted whole blood that was sequenced, and the chains were unpaired.

This clonotype was detected ten times or more. Individually, cDNA molecules had unique molecular identifiers attached to them. TCRdb re-analysed the 5' RACE reads in MiXCR, keeping a single row per CDR3 protein. This sample yields more than 35,000 distinct CDR3 sequences, of which about 9.9% are seen a single time; roughly 22% belongs to the top ten. The germline CDR1 and CDR2 sequences are KGHDR and SFDVKD. This CDR3 spans 15 amino acids. Trimming stripped 1 base from V and 9 bases from J, with 15 bases between. The sample taken for sequencing was whole blood. The clonotype was recovered from an adult who was a healthcare worker with PCR-confirmed SARS-CoV-2 infection or an uninfected control (not recorded which). This chain links TRBV24-1 with TRBJ2-1, with D perhaps matching TRBD1 (5 bases). The CDR3 loop reads CATSDFYGRATEQFF. The CDR3 coding sequence is TGTGCCACCAGTGATTTTTACGGCAGGGCGACTGAGCAGTTCTTC.